This is a list of T cell receptor beta chains from one sample in a study of T cell repertoires in aging, cancer and after chemotherapy. TCRdb redid the calling of the multiplex PCR reads with MiXCR, one entry per CDR3 protein. The data hold more than 9,000 distinct CDR3 sequences, with about 31% observed a single time. What was sequenced was blood. These receptor sequences come from a human donor in good health. The CDR3 runs from the conserved cysteine through the conserved F or W. D genes are given only for firm matches. Clone size is shown for a subset of rows, as once, few, many or a class of expanded clone.

abundance: few
j_gene: TRBJ1-6
v_gene: TRBV6-5
d_gene: TRBD1
CDR3nt: TGTGCCAGCAGTGGGGATCGGGACAGTTATAATTCACCCCTCCACTTT
CDR3aa: CASSGDRDSYNSPLHF

abundance: medium-sized
j_gene: TRBJ1-3
v_gene: TRBV11-3
d_gene: -
CDR3nt: TGTGCCAGCAGCTTAGACGAAAACACCATATATTTT
CDR3aa: CASSLDENTIYF

abundance: few
j_gene: TRBJ2-3
v_gene: TRBV24-1
d_gene: TRBD1
CDR3nt: TGTGCCACCAGTGGAGGGGACAGGTTCACAGATACGCAGTATTTT
CDR3aa: CATSGGDRFTDTQYF

abundance: -
j_gene: TRBJ2-7
v_gene: TRBV19
d_gene: -
CDR3nt: TGTGCCAGTAGCTTGGGGCCCTACTCCTACGAGCAGTACTTC
CDR3aa: CASSLGPYSYEQYF

abundance: -
j_gene: TRBJ1-1
v_gene: TRBV30
d_gene: -
CDR3nt: TGTGCCTGGAGTGGCGTGAACACTGAAGCTTTCTTT
CDR3aa: CAWSGVNTEAFF

abundance: -
j_gene: TRBJ1-1
v_gene: TRBV30
d_gene: -
CDR3nt: TGTGCCTGGAGTGCGATGAACACTGAAGCTTTCTTT
CDR3aa: CAWSAMNTEAFF

abundance: -
j_gene: TRBJ2-1
v_gene: TRBV6-5
d_gene: TRBD2
CDR3nt: TGTGCCATCAGTGGCCTCTCCGAGCGGGAGAGGTACAATGAGCAGTTCTTC
CDR3aa: CAISGLSERERYNEQFF

abundance: -
j_gene: TRBJ1-6
v_gene: TRBV9
d_gene: -
CDR3nt: TGTGCCAGCAGCGTGACGGGGGATAATTCACCCCTCCACTTT
CDR3aa: CASSVTGDNSPLHF

abundance: -
j_gene: TRBJ1-6
v_gene: TRBV6-1
d_gene: -
CDR3nt: TGTGCCAGCAGTGTGGGCAGGAATTCTTCACCCCTCCACTTT
CDR3aa: CASSVGRNSSPLHF

abundance: -
j_gene: TRBJ2-3
v_gene: TRBV27
d_gene: -
CDR3nt: TGTGCCAGCAGTTTACAGGGGCGCACAGATACGCAGTATTTT
CDR3aa: CASSLQGRTDTQYF

abundance: -
j_gene: TRBJ2-1
v_gene: TRBV6-4
d_gene: TRBD2
CDR3nt: TGTGCCAGCAGTGACTCTAGCGGGGGGGCCAATGAGCAGTTCTTC
CDR3aa: CASSDSSGGANEQFF

abundance: -
j_gene: TRBJ2-7
v_gene: TRBV6-5
d_gene: -
CDR3nt: TGTGCCAGCAGTCGACTTGACGGGGGCTCCTACGAGCAGTACTTC
CDR3aa: CASSRLDGGSYEQYF

abundance: -
j_gene: TRBJ2-1
v_gene: TRBV11-2
d_gene: -
CDR3nt: TGTGCCAGCAGCATTAAGCGGGTTGGGGATAATGAGCAGTTCTTC
CDR3aa: CASSIKRVGDNEQFF

abundance: -
j_gene: TRBJ2-4
v_gene: TRBV7-2
d_gene: -
CDR3nt: TGTGCCAGCAGCGTACAGGGTCCTCGGGGCGGCATTCAGTACTTC
CDR3aa: CASSVQGPRGGIQYF

abundance: medium-sized
j_gene: TRBJ2-7
v_gene: TRBV11-3
d_gene: -
CDR3nt: TGTGCCAGCTCCAGGTCCGACGGCCCCTACGAGCAGTACTTC
CDR3aa: CASSRSDGPYEQYF

abundance: few
j_gene: TRBJ2-5
v_gene: TRBV12-3/TRBV12-4
d_gene: TRBD2
CDR3nt: TGTGCCAGCAGCCGGACTAGCGGGGGGCCCCAAGAGACCCAGTACTTC
CDR3aa: CASSRTSGGPQETQYF

abundance: medium-sized
j_gene: TRBJ2-6
v_gene: TRBV29-1
d_gene: TRBD1
CDR3nt: TGCAGCGCCGGACAGGGAACGTCCACTGGGGCCAACGTCCTGACTTTC
CDR3aa: CSAGQGTSTGANVLTF

abundance: -
j_gene: TRBJ2-5
v_gene: TRBV18
d_gene: -
CDR3nt: TGTGCCAGCTCACTCCTGGGGGGACCCCAAGAGACCCAGTACTTC
CDR3aa: CASSLLGGPQETQYF

abundance: -
j_gene: TRBJ1-5
v_gene: TRBV15
d_gene: TRBD1
CDR3nt: TGTGCCACCAGCAGTGAGACAGGGGGGGATAGCAATCAGCCCCAGCATTTT
CDR3aa: CATSSETGGDSNQPQHF

abundance: -
j_gene: TRBJ2-5
v_gene: TRBV6-2/TRBV6-3
d_gene: TRBD2
CDR3nt: TGTGCCAGCAGTTACTCCTCTTTGACTAGCGGGAGCTTAAGGGAGACCCAGTACTTC
CDR3aa: CASSYSSLTSGSLRETQYF

abundance: once
j_gene: TRBJ2-7
v_gene: TRBV5-1
d_gene: TRBD2
CDR3nt: TGCGCCAGCAGCCTGCGGGTGGGACTAGCGGGAGCCACCACCTACGAGCAGTACTTC
CDR3aa: CASSLRVGLAGATTYEQYF

abundance: -
j_gene: TRBJ2-5
v_gene: TRBV30
d_gene: -
CDR3nt: TGTGCCTGGCGTGGAGCCACCAGAGAAAAGTACCAAGAGAGCCAGTACTTC
CDR3aa: CAWRGATREKYQESQYF

abundance: -
j_gene: TRBJ1-2
v_gene: TRBV18
d_gene: -
CDR3nt: TGTGCCAGCTCACCACGAGAGGGATACTATGGCTACACCTTC
CDR3aa: CASSPREGYYGYTF

abundance: -
j_gene: TRBJ2-1
v_gene: TRBV27
d_gene: TRBD2
CDR3nt: TGTGCCAGCACCCCGACTAGCGGGGGGGGTAATGAGCAGTTCTTC
CDR3aa: CASTPTSGGGNEQFF

abundance: -
j_gene: TRBJ1-2
v_gene: TRBV6-1
d_gene: -
CDR3nt: TGTGCCAGCGCCGACCTTGGAGGGAACTATGGCTACACCTTC
CDR3aa: CASADLGGNYGYTF

abundance: medium-sized
j_gene: TRBJ1-2
v_gene: TRBV27
d_gene: -
CDR3nt: TGTGCCAGCAGTTACCGGGACATGAGGGATGGCTACACCTTC
CDR3aa: CASSYRDMRDGYTF

abundance: -
j_gene: TRBJ1-6
v_gene: TRBV12-3/TRBV12-4
d_gene: -
CDR3nt: TGTGCCAGCAGTTGGGGCCTAGGCCCCCTCCACTTT
CDR3aa: CASSWGLGPLHF

abundance: few
j_gene: TRBJ1-2
v_gene: TRBV19
d_gene: -
CDR3nt: TGTGCCAGTACTAAGGACAACTATGGCTACACCTTC
CDR3aa: CASTKDNYGYTF

abundance: few
j_gene: TRBJ2-2
v_gene: TRBV19
d_gene: TRBD1
CDR3nt: TGTGCCAGTAGTATGGGACAGGGAGTCGGAGCCGGGGAGCTGTTTTTT
CDR3aa: CASSMGQGVGAGELFF

abundance: medium-sized
j_gene: TRBJ1-1
v_gene: TRBV29-1
d_gene: TRBD1
CDR3nt: TGCAGCGTTGAGGCAGGGGGCGGCACTGAAGCTTTCTTT
CDR3aa: CSVEAGGGTEAFF

abundance: medium-sized
j_gene: TRBJ2-3
v_gene: TRBV29-1
d_gene: -
CDR3nt: TGCAGCGTTCCACATGTACTCACAGATACGCAGTATTTT
CDR3aa: CSVPHVLTDTQYF

abundance: -
j_gene: TRBJ2-7
v_gene: TRBV7-2
d_gene: -
CDR3nt: TGTGCCAGCAGCCTGGGGGGGACAGTAACCTACGAGCAGTACTTC
CDR3aa: CASSLGGTVTYEQYF